Below are 9 T cell receptor beta chains sequenced from a single sample in a study of identical twins. TCRdb processed the 5' RACE reads anew with MiXCR; each CDR3 protein has one entry. Seen here are 1.5 million to 2 million distinct CDR3 sequences, roughly a third observed once, and the top ten hold approximately 0.25%. Sequenced material: cord blood. The receptor source for this set is a newborn girl in good health.

This clonotype has more than one count but fewer than ten. The genes are TRBV3-1 and TRBJ2-3; 7 bases line up with TRBD2. Trimming cost V 2 bases and J 1 base; bases outside gene matches: 9. This CDR3 region has 17 residues. CDR1 and CDR2 (germline): LGHDT, YNNKEL (reference sequence). The CDR3 loop is CASSQQSSGLRTDTQYF. CDR3 in DNA: TGTGCCAGCAGCCAACAGTCCTCGGGACTACGCACAGATACGCAGTATTTT.

The chain links TRBV5-1 to TRBJ2-4; possibly TRBD2 for D (6 bases). The length of the CDR3 is 12 residues. Looked up from germline, CDR1 is SGHRS and CDR2 is YFSETQ. V shed 0 bases and J shed 15 bases, with 13 bases lying between them. The CDR3 region is CASSLAGLERYF. CDR3 bases: TGCGCCAGCAGCTTGGCGGGACTCGAGCGGTACTTC.

This clonotype was seen a few times. CDR3 amino acids: CSAPSGTGGWTDTQYF. DNA of the CDR3: TGCAGTGCCCCCTCCGGGACAGGGGGCTGGACAGATACGCAGTATTTT. The gene calls are TRBV20-1 and TRBJ2-3; 12 bases fit TRBD1. This CDR3 comprises 16 residues. Germline values: CDR1 DFQATT, CDR2 SNEGSKA (reference sequence). The V segment lost 6 bases and the J segment 3 bases; nucleotides outside the gene matches: 10.

The V gene is TRBV6-5, the J gene TRBJ2-7; D call uncertain. The CDR3 is made up of 13 amino acids. Looked up from germline, CDR1 is MNHEY and CDR2 is SVGAGI. V lost 2 bases to trimming and J lost 6 bases, with 11 bases between them. CDR3: CASSYVARREQYF. Written as DNA, the CDR3 is TGTGCCAGCAGTTACGTAGCCAGACGCGAGCAGTACTTC.

The chain employs TRBV5-1 and TRBJ2-7, with D possibly matching TRBD2 (5 bases). Trimming shortened V by 4 bases and J by 2 bases, and 16 bases separated the two germline ends. The CDR3 length is 15 residues. Germline lookup yields CDR1 SGHRS and CDR2 YFSETQ. CDR3 amino acids: CASSPSEMGAYEQYF. CDR3 in DNA: TGCGCCAGCAGCCCCTCGGAAATGGGAGCCTACGAGCAGTACTTC.

This clonotype occurred many times. V gene TRBV20-1 combines with J gene TRBJ2-3, with D perhaps matching TRBD2 (6 bases). Germline V gene sequence: CDR1 DFQATT, CDR2 SNEGSKA (reference sequence). The CDR3 runs to 13 residues. V dropped 3 bases and J dropped 10 bases, with 17 bases sitting between them. The CDR3 region has the DNA TGCAGTGCTAGCCTTACACCGGGGGTACCGCAGTATTTT. It codes for CSASLTPGVPQYF.

This clonotype has a handful of counts. The chain couples TRBV20-1 to TRBJ1-2; 7 nucleotides align to TRBD1. V lost 6 bases and J lost 0; bases outside the gene matches: 4. CDR3 length: 13 residues. Germline CDR1 DFQATT, CDR2 SNEGSKA (reference sequence). The CDR3 nucleotides are TGCAGTGCCACAGGGGCGACTAACTATGGCTACACCTTC. This translates into CSATGATNYGYTF.

This clonotype was observed a handful of times. The chain employs TRBV4-1 and TRBJ1-1; a weak D match, TRBD1 (5 bases). The CDR3 covers 15 residues. CDR1 and CDR2 (germline): MGHRA, YSYEKL. V was shortened by 3 bases and J by 5 bases, with 16 bases between the two germline ends. The DNA of the CDR3 is TGCGCCAGCAGCCACAAATCTAGGGGCGGTACTGAAGCTTTCTTT. Translation: CASSHKSRGGTEAFF.

This clonotype has just a few counts. The chain recombines TRBV20-1 with TRBJ1-1; D might be TRBD1 (6 bases). This CDR3 has 12 amino acids. With 5 bases removed from V and 2 bases from J, the gap between germline ends came to 9 bases. From germline, CDR1 is DFQATT and CDR2 SNEGSKA (reference sequence). CDR3 loop: CSAGRGNTEAFF. For the CDR3, the DNA is TGCAGTGCTGGCAGGGGCAACACTGAAGCTTTCTTT.